Listed below are T cell receptor beta chains from one sample, sequenced in a study of PD-L1 blockade in urothelial cancer. TCRdb keeps only in-frame clones here, not all; method: immunoSEQ multiplex PCR. Here the sample spans 85,000 to 90,000 clones, 89% being singletons. The sequences come from PBMCs, collected around atezolizumab (anti-PD-L1) treatment. These receptor sequences come from a woman aged 80 or older with urothelial cancer. CDR3s include the opening cysteine and the closing phenylalanine or tryptophan. A D gene is named only where the DNA matches it firmly. Not all rows give a size; the values are once, few, many and, for expanded clones, a class.

.	once	TRBV11-2	TRBJ1-2	TGTGCCAGCAGCAAGACTAGCCCCGGCCCGTATGGCTACACCTTC	CASSKTSPGPYGYTF
.	.	TRBV7-9	TRBJ1-4	TGTGCCAGCAGCTTACTAACGGGAGCTAATGAAAAACTGTTTTTT	CASSLLTGANEKLFF
TRBD1	.	TRBV5-4	TRBJ1-2	TGTGCCAGCAGCTTGGAGGGGGCGGGCTATGGCTACACCTTC	CASSLEGAGYGYTF
TRBD2	.	TRBV7-9	TRBJ2-5	TGTGCCAGCAGCCCGACTAGCGGGAGTGGCGAGACCCAGTACTTC	CASSPTSGSGETQYF
TRBD1	.	TRBV20-1	TRBJ1-2	TGCAGTGCGCTGGACAGGGATGGCTACACCTTC	CSALDRDGYTF
TRBD2	.	TRBV5-1	TRBJ2-1	TGCGCCAGCAGCCAAAGGACTAGCGGTAGATCCTACAATGAGCAGTTCTTC	CASSQRTSGRSYNEQFF
.	.	TRBV6-6	TRBJ2-5	TGTGCCAGCACCCCCGGCAGGTACCAAGAGACCCAGTACTTC	CASTPGRYQETQYF
TRBD1	.	TRBV6-1	TRBJ1-5	TGTGCCAGCACACGGACAGGGGGCTTTGAGCCCCAGCATTTT	CASTRTGGFEPQHF
TRBD1	.	TRBV4-1	TRBJ2-1	TGCGCCAGCACTGACAGGGCCTACAATGAGCAGTTCTTC	CASTDRAYNEQFF
TRBD2	.	TRBV19	TRBJ2-2	TGTGCCTCCTATAGCGGGAGGGCCACCGGGGAGCTGTTTTTT	CASYSGRATGELFF
TRBD2	.	TRBV10-1	TRBJ2-1	TGCGCCAGCAGTCCCACTAGCGGGGGGAGCTCCTACAATGAGCAGTTCTTC	CASSPTSGGSSYNEQFF
.	.	TRBV28	TRBJ1-1	TGTGCCACCCTTCTCATACCTGCGGCTTTCTTT	CATLLIPAAFF
.	.	TRBV19	TRBJ1-1	TGTGCCAGTAGTATTCAGGGAATTTTGAACACTGAAGCTTTCTTT	CASSIQGILNTEAFF
TRBD1	.	TRBV9	TRBJ2-1	TGTGCCAGCAGCGTAGGGGGACAGGGATTCGATGAGCAGTTCTTC	CASSVGGQGFDEQFF
TRBD1	few	TRBV28	TRBJ1-1	TGTGCCAGCAGTTCGTCCGCGGGACAGATGAACACTGAAGCTTTCTTT	CASSSSAGQMNTEAFF
.	.	TRBV15	TRBJ1-4	TGTGCCACCAGCAGAGATCCGGGGGGCACCGAAAAACTGTTTTTT	CATSRDPGGTEKLFF
.	.	TRBV19	TRBJ2-1	TGTGCCAGCAGCCCCGGGCGGGCTTCCTACAATGAGCAGTTCTTC	CASSPGRASYNEQFF
TRBD1	.	TRBV2	TRBJ1-4	TGTGCCAGCTTCGAACGGGGGACAGACAATGAAAAACTGTTTTTT	CASFERGTDNEKLFF
TRBD2	.	TRBV5-1	TRBJ2-3	TGCGCCAGCAGCTTGGAGATTAGCGGGTCTGCAGATACGCAGTATTTT	CASSLEISGSADTQYF
TRBD1	.	TRBV6-5	TRBJ1-4	TGTGCCAGCAGTTACGCTTCAGGGGGCGAAGAAAAACTGTTTTTT	CASSYASGGEEKLFF
TRBD2	.	TRBV9	TRBJ2-1	TGTGCCAGCAGCGTAGCGGGAAGTATGGCGGGAGGACCTTACAATGAGCAGTTCTTC	CASSVAGSMAGGPYNEQFF
.	.	TRBV19	TRBJ1-2	TGTGCCAGTAGCCCCGGATTGAACAGGGATGGCTACACCTTC	CASSPGLNRDGYTF
TRBD2	.	TRBV5-6	TRBJ2-1	TGTGCCAGCAACCAACTAGCGGGGGGAAGCTCCTACAATGAGCAGTTCTTC	CASNQLAGGSSYNEQFF
TRBD1	.	TRBV7-9	TRBJ2-6	TGTGCCAGCAGCCGGAATACAGGGGTAGGGGCCAACGTCCTGACTTTC	CASSRNTGVGANVLTF
.	.	TRBV30	TRBJ2-4	TGTGCCTGGAGTCGGCAGGGGACCAAAAACATTCAGTACTTC	CAWSRQGTKNIQYF
.	once	TRBV9	TRBJ2-3	TGTGCCAGCAGCGTAGTTGGCCACAGGGACCCTAGCACAGATACGCAGTATTTT	CASSVVGHRDPSTDTQYF
.	once	TRBV6-5	TRBJ1-1	TGTGCCAGCAGTTACTCAGGCAGGGGTTTTAACACTGAAGCTTTCTTT	CASSYSGRGFNTEAFF
.	.	TRBV27	TRBJ1-1	TGTGCCAGCAGTCACGACATCCCGAACACTGAAGCTTTCTTT	CASSHDIPNTEAFF
.	.	TRBV30	TRBJ1-3	TGTGCCTGGAGTTCCGACTCAAACTCTGGAAACACCATATATTTT	CAWSSDSNSGNTIYF
TRBD1	.	TRBV27	TRBJ1-2	TGTGCCAGCAGTTTCTCCCCTTGGACAGGGGTCGGCTACACCTTC	CASSFSPWTGVGYTF
TRBD2	.	TRBV19	TRBJ2-7	TGTGCCAGTAGTATCACTAGCGGGCCCTACGAGCAGTACTTC	CASSITSGPYEQYF
.	.	TRBV10-3	TRBJ1-2	TGTGCCACCGCGGGACGCGGCTACACCTTC	CATAGRGYTF
TRBD2	.	TRBV5-6	TRBJ2-7	TGTGCCAGCAGTTATTTTCGGCTGACCCGGACTAGCGGGAGTTACGAGCAGTACTTC	CASSYFRLTRTSGSYEQYF
TRBD2	.	TRBV6-1	TRBJ2-1	TGTGCCAGCAGTGGACTAGCGGGAGTTGACCGTGAGCAGTTCTTC	CASSGLAGVDREQFF
TRBD1	.	TRBV5-1	TRBJ2-1	TGCGCCAGCAGCCACCAACCGGGACAGGGGGATAATGAGCAGTTCTTC	CASSHQPGQGDNEQFF
.	once	TRBV4-2	TRBJ2-3	TGTGCCAGCAGCCAAGATCTTGTGACACGAGGGGGAGATACGCAGTATTTT	CASSQDLVTRGGDTQYF
.	.	TRBV19	TRBJ1-5	TGTGCCAGTAGTCCCCACAGGCAGCTCTATAGCAATCAGCCCCAGCATTTT	CASSPHRQLYSNQPQHF
.	.	TRBV5-1	TRBJ2-1	TGCGCCAGCAGCCAACCCCCGGGTCGAGGCTCCTACAATGAGCAGTTCTTC	CASSQPPGRGSYNEQFF
TRBD1	once	TRBV28	TRBJ1-2	TGTGCCAGCATCAATGGACAGGGCCCGCTTCTAACCTTC	CASINGQGPLLTF
TRBD1	.	TRBV19	TRBJ2-1	TGTGCCAGTAGTATTCTTGGACAGGGGGGCGAGCAGTTCTTC	CASSILGQGGEQFF
.	.	TRBV27	TRBJ2-7	TGTGCCAGCAGTCGTTGGGCAGGCGAGCAGTACTTC	CASSRWAGEQYF
.	.	TRBV19	TRBJ1-5	TGTGCCAGTAGTATAAATAGACAGTTTGGGCCTCATCAGCCCCAGCATTTT	CASSINRQFGPHQPQHF
.	.	TRBV28	TRBJ2-1	TGTGCCAGCAGTTCCGGCGGTAGTCAGTACAATGAGCAGTTCTTC	CASSSGGSQYNEQFF